These 15 T cell receptor beta chains were all obtained from the same sample, sequenced in a study of identical twins. TCRdb re-analysed the 5' RACE reads in MiXCR, keeping a single row per CDR3 protein. Of 400,000 to 550,000 distinct CDR3 sequences listed, about 20% are singletons. These same records also appear under a second study, on T cells expressing NK-cell markers.

Sequenced input: CD4+ T cells sorted from blood. Receptors originate from a woman between 18 and 29 years old in good health.

The rearrangement joins TRBV24-1 to TRBJ1-5; TRBD1 is a possible D gene (5 bases). From germline, CDR1 is KGHDR and CDR2 SFDVKD. This CDR3 spans 15 amino acids. Trimming stripped 4 bases from V and 5 bases from J, with 14 bases between. The CDR3 spells CATSDPRDRDQPQHF. The CDR3 DNA sequence: TGTGCCACCAGTGACCCACGCGACAGAGATCAGCCCCAGCATTTT.

The genes are TRBV7-2 and TRBJ2-7, with TRBD1 matching over 8 bases. The length of the CDR3 is 15 residues. The V gene's germline CDR1 is SGHTA and CDR2 FQGNSA. After removal of 3 bases from V and 4 bases from J, the junction contained 8 bases not matched to a gene. CDR3 DNA: TGTGCCAGCAGCTTCGACCAGGGGGCCTTTTACGAGCAGTACTTC. Its protein product is CASSFDQGAFYEQYF. Full variable domain (outside the CDR3, taken from reference TRBV7-2 and TRBJ2-7): GAGVSQSPSNKVTEKGKDVELRCDPISGHTALYWYRQSLGQGLEFLIYFQGNSAPDKSGLPSDRFSAERTGGSVSTLTIQRTQQEDSAVYLCASSFDQGAFYEQYFGPGTRLTVT.

This clonotype has a handful of counts. V is TRBV7-2 and J is TRBJ2-5; 8 bases fit TRBD2. The germline V gene encodes CDR1 SGHTA and CDR2 FQGNSA. The junction had 8 bases not matched to a gene; V was cut back by 4 bases and J by 1 base. CDR3 length equals 16 residues. CDR3 DNA: TGTGCCAGCAGCTGGAGACCGGGACTAGTCCAAGAGACCCAGTACTTC. Translating gives CASSWRPGLVQETQYF.

This chain joins TRBV29-1 and TRBJ2-1, with D possibly being TRBD1 (6 bases). The ends were cut back, 4 bases at V and 7 bases at J, with 11 bases in the middle. CDR3 length equals 12 residues. CDR1 and CDR2 from the germline V gene are SQVTM and ANQGSEA. The CDR3 loop reads CSVATGTNEQFF. The CDR3 DNA follows: TGCAGCGTTGCCACAGGGACGAATGAGCAGTTCTTC.

Many counts were recorded for this clonotype. The V call is TRBV29-1, the J call TRBJ2-4; a possible D gene is TRBD2 (6 bases). Trimming removed 7 bases at V and 11 bases at J, with 24 bases between. The germline V gene encodes CDR1 SQVTM and CDR2 ANQGSEA. The CDR3 runs 14 residues. CDR3 in amino acids: CSAAPLGLQGFQYF. DNA for the CDR3: TGCAGCGCTGCGCCGTTAGGACTACAAGGATTTCAGTACTTC. The full variable domain, its missing parts supplied by reference TRBV29-1 and TRBJ2-4, is SAVISQKPSRDICQRGTSLTIQCQVDSQVTMMFWYRQQPGQSLTLIATANQGSEATYESGFVIDKFPISRPNLTFSTLTVSNMSPEDSSIYLCSAAPLGLQGFQYFGAGTRLSVL.

This clonotype has more than one count but fewer than ten. The chain recombines TRBV5-6 with TRBJ2-7; TRBD1 might be the D (5 bases). The germline V gene encodes CDR1 SGHDT and CDR2 YYEEEE. The ends were cut back, 0 bases at V and 4 bases at J, with 14 bases in the middle. This CDR3 region has 15 residues. The CDR3 DNA reads as TGTGCCAGCAGCTTGGCGGGCAGGGTCCCATACGAGCAGTACTTC. Translating it yields CASSLAGRVPYEQYF.

This clonotype was counted a few times. The genes are TRBV6-1 and TRBJ2-3; 10 positions match TRBD2. J lost 8 bases, V lost 0 bases, and 8 bases had no gene match. The germline gives CDR1 MNHNS, CDR2 SASEGT. CDR3 length: 16 residues. The CDR3 DNA follows: TGTGCCAGCAGTGAAGCATTTGGGACTAGCGCGCCTACGCAGTATTTT. This encodes CASSEAFGTSAPTQYF.

The count of this clonotype is one. A much larger clonotype is one base distant, so this may be a read error. CDR3 bases: TGTGCCACCATCCGCCTGGACACCCAACAGACCCAGTACTTC. Translated, it gives CATIRLDTQQTQYF. The genes are TRBV12-3 or TRBV12-4 and TRBJ2-5; a possible D gene is TRBD1 (5 bases). CDR3 size: 14 residues.

This clonotype was found once. The J gene is TRBJ1-6, the V gene TRBV20-1, with 7 positions matching TRBD1. The CDR3 sequence is 14 residues long. Looked up from germline, CDR1 is DFQATT and CDR2 is SNEGSKA (reference sequence). The ends lost 5 bases at V and 7 bases at J; junction bases unmatched: 8. CDR3 region: CSAHRGGPNSPLHF. The CDR3 nucleotides are TGCAGTGCTCACAGAGGGGGCCCGAATTCACCCCTCCACTTT.

This clonotype was seen a handful of times. The chain joins TRBV4-3 to TRBJ1-3; D remains unclear. This CDR3 region has 13 residues. Looked up from germline, CDR1 is LGHNA and CDR2 is YSLEER. V lost 4 bases to trimming and J lost 4 bases, with 8 bases between them. CDR3 residues: CASSRSAGNTIYF. The CDR3 coding sequence is TGCGCCAGCAGCCGCTCGGCGGGAAACACCATATATTTT.

This clonotype was seen more than once but under ten times. The chain employs TRBV2 and TRBJ1-5, with D possibly TRBD1 on 5 matching bases. CDR3 length: 14 amino acids. With 4 bases removed from V and 0 bases from J, the gap between germline ends came to 7 bases. From germline, CDR1 is SNHLY and CDR2 FYNNEI. The CDR3 region is CASSGDGSNQPQHF. The CDR3 bases are TGTGCCAGCAGTGGGGACGGTAGCAATCAGCCCCAGCATTTT.

The V and J genes are TRBV6-2 or TRBV6-3 and TRBJ2-5; 8 bases are a match to TRBD1. Germline V gene data show CDR1 as MNHEY and CDR2 as SVGEGT. The length of the CDR3 is 11 residues. V shed 7 bases and J 9 bases; nucleotides not matched to a gene: 4. The CDR3 DNA sequence: TGTGCCAGCACTCAGGGGGCGGCCCAGTACTTC. Residues: CASTQGAAQYF.

This clonotype was seen a few times. J is TRBJ1-2 and V is TRBV20-1; weak D call: TRBD1 (5 bases). The germline V gene has CDR1 DFQATT and CDR2 SNEGSKA (reference sequence). This CDR3 is 12 amino acids long. The germline V and J ends were trimmed by 6 bases and 8 bases, with 16 bases remaining between them. DNA of the CDR3: TGCAGTGCCTCTTATAAGGGGAGCGGCTACACCTTC. Its translation is CSASYKGSGYTF.

Many counts were recorded for this clonotype. The chain joins TRBV29-1 to TRBJ2-7; 9 positions match TRBD1. The CDR3 length is 12 residues. J was trimmed by 6 bases and V by 5 bases; bases with no gene match: 5. Germline CDR1 and CDR2: SQVTM and ANQGSEA. In DNA, the CDR3 is TGCAGCGTTCACAGGGGGCTAGGCGAGCAGTACTTC. Its translation is CSVHRGLGEQYF.

This clonotype was seen only a few times. The chain is built from TRBV9 and TRBJ2-3, with TRBD2 matching 9 bases. CDR3 length: 15 residues. The ends lost 4 bases at V and 4 bases at J; junction bases unmatched: 7. Germline V CDR1 and CDR2: SGDLS, YYNGEE. CDR3: CASSFSGRMPDTQYF. CDR3 DNA sequence: TGTGCCAGCAGCTTTAGCGGGAGAATGCCAGATACGCAGTATTTT.